A single T cell receptor (beta chain) is shown here with its context. Repertoires were generated with immunoSEQ multiplex PCR, while TCRdb's copy carries only in-frame clones and drops some. This sample has some 16,000 clones, with 80% found just once. The data stem from a study of T cell repertoires in ileal Crohn's disease. V was shortened by 1 base and J by 2 bases, with 5 bases between the two germline ends. The CDR3 extends over 13 amino acids. Germline V gene sequence: CDR1 SGHNT, CDR2 YYREEE (reference sequence). Input material: ileal tissue. The J gene is TRBJ2-3, the V gene TRBV5-4; unclear D gene. The receptor was isolated from an adult with Crohn's disease. The CDR3 DNA reads TGTGCCAGCAGCTTGATCTACACAGATACGCAGTATTTT. Residues: CASSLIYTDTQYF.